The clone carrying this T cell receptor (beta chain) is classed as medium-sized. The antigen is not known. The deep-level immunoSEQ assay was used. Sorted-subset replicate PCRs used about 200 ng of genomic DNA. This amount corresponded to tens of thousands of T cell genomes. Measured with immunoSEQ multiplex PCR; TCRdb has only the in-frame clones, and not every one. This table holds 150,000 to 200,000 clones, approximately 61% found once. The data were obtained in a study of shared clonotypes between healthy human individuals. Germline CDR1 SNHLY, CDR2 FYNNEI. The CDR3 loop spans 16 amino acids. The germline V and J ends were trimmed by 4 bases and 0 bases, with 12 bases remaining between them. The study, taken as a whole, reports: Sampling was confined to blood; repertoires within tissues likely differ. Since donors were few, the genetic and exposure-history diversity represented was limited.

This chain uses TRBV2 with TRBJ2-2; D perhaps matches TRBD2 (6 bases). Source material: memory CD4+ T cells sorted from blood. As to subset: CD45RA-negative fraction. This clonotype was obtained from a man aged 25-40 years in good health. The CDR3 region is CASSVLAGTNTGELFF. The DNA for the CDR3 is TGTGCCAGCAGTGTATTGGCGGGGACGAACACCGGGGAGCTGTTTTTT.